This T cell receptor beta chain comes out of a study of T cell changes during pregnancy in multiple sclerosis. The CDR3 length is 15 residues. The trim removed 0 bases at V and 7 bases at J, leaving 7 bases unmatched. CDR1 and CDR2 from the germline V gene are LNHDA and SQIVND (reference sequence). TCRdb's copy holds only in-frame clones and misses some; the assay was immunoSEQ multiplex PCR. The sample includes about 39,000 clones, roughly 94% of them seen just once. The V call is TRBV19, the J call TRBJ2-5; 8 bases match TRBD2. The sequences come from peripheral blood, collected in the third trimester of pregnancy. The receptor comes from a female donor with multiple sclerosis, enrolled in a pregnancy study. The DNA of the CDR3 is TGTGCCAGTAGTATAGAACGGACTAGCCCCGGGACCCAGTACTTC. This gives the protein CASSIERTSPGTQYF.